The 9 T cell receptor beta chains reported below all come from one sample, sequenced in a study of blood T cell repertoires in COVID-19. Produced via immunoSEQ multiplex PCR; TCRdb's table is partial and in-frame only. The sample lists approximately 180,000 clones; approximately 90% were seen once. Sequencing was done on a sample of peripheral blood. The receptors derive from a human donor in a cohort sampled during active COVID-19.

In DNA form, the CDR3 reads TGTGCCAGCAGCTTCAGCTCTGGGGCCAACGTCCTGACTTTC. This translates into CASSFSSGANVLTF. This chain joins TRBV5-4 and TRBJ2-6, with no clear D. Germline loops: CDR1 SGHNT, CDR2 YYREEE (reference sequence). Trimming cost V 2 bases and J 0 bases, with 3 bases left between them. The CDR3 consists of 14 residues.

This clone was counted only a few times. The V gene is TRBV4-1, the J gene TRBJ2-3, with unresolved D. The V end lost 0 bases, the J end lost 5 bases, and 6 bases lay between the germline ends. Germline CDR1 reads MGHRA; CDR2 reads YSYEKL. The CDR3 sequence is 13 residues long. This CDR3 reads CASSQEPGDTQYF. CDR3 in DNA: TGCGCCAGCAGCCAAGAGCCAGGAGATACGCAGTATTTT.

The chain employs TRBV7-9 and TRBJ2-5; 8 bases match TRBD2. CDR1 is SEHNR, CDR2 FQNEAQ, per germline (reference sequence). The CDR3 is made up of 13 amino acids. The trim removed 4 bases at V and 5 bases at J, leaving 3 bases unmatched. The CDR3 loop reads CASSSSGLETQYF. CDR3 DNA: TGTGCCAGCAGCTCTAGCGGGCTTGAGACCCAGTACTTC.

The chain employs TRBV2 and TRBJ1-2, with D uncertain. The CDR3 contains 13 residues. The germline V gene has CDR1 SNHLY and CDR2 FYNNEI. V was pared by 6 bases and J by 8 bases, with 16 bases between. The DNA of the CDR3 is TGTGCCAGCAGGGTTAGACTGACGGAAGGCTACACCTTC. It encodes CASRVRLTEGYTF.

J is TRBJ2-7 and V is TRBV5-1; possible D gene TRBD1, 5 bases. Germline V lookup: CDR1 SGHRS, CDR2 YFSETQ. V lost 3 bases and J lost 6, with 10 bases in between. The CDR3 has 12 amino acids. CDR3 DNA: TGCGCCAGCAGCTCTAATAGGGGCGAGCAGTACTTC. Amino acid sequence: CASSSNRGEQYF.

This clone was observed a handful of times. The V gene is TRBV30, the J gene TRBJ1-5; D is uncertain. Germline-derived CDR1 and CDR2 are GTSNPN and SVGIG (reference sequence). The CDR3 sequence is 16 residues long. V was cut by 4 bases and J by 0 bases, with 16 bases left in between. The CDR3 coding sequence is TGTGCCTGGAACCCGAGGGCAAGTCTTAGCAATCAGCCCCAGCATTTT. This codes for CAWNPRASLSNQPQHF.

This clone occurred once. The chain uses TRBV3-1 (or the pseudogene TRBV3-2) and TRBJ2-7; the match to TRBD2 covers 8 bases. J lost 5 bases, V lost 3 bases, and 12 bases had no gene match. The germline V gene has CDR1 LGHDT and CDR2 YNNKEL (reference sequence). The CDR3 loop spans 16 amino acids. The CDR3 sequence is CASSHSRFRGGNEQYF. CDR3 in DNA: TGTGCCAGCAGCCACTCCAGATTTCGCGGGGGGAACGAGCAGTACTTC.

V and J are TRBV7-2 and TRBJ2-1; 10 bases are a match to TRBD2. CDR1 and CDR2 from the germline V gene are SGHTA and FQGNSA. The CDR3 contains 15 residues. Trimming took 5 bases from V and 5 from J; bases not matched to a gene: 6. DNA of the CDR3: TGTGCCAGCAGCCTAAGCGGGGGGGCCAACAATGAGCAGTTCTTC. As protein: CASSLSGGANNEQFF.

The V gene is TRBV5-1, the J gene TRBJ2-1, with 11 positions matching TRBD1. The CDR3 runs 15 residues. V lost 4 bases and J lost 6; bases outside the gene matches: 6. Germline V gene data show CDR1 as SGHRS and CDR2 as YFSETQ. The CDR3 loop reads CASSHIGQGANEQFF. The DNA of the CDR3 is TGCGCCAGCAGCCATATCGGACAGGGGGCCAATGAGCAGTTCTTC.